This paragraph reports one TCR beta chain. The data stem from a study of blood T cell repertoires in COVID-19. The overall study: Spain, Italy and the United States supplied samples that represented acute and convalescent COVID-19. The cDNA or gDNA used as material had been derived from T cells, B-cell-depleted T cells, or PBMCs.

Authors' methods: Estimates of nucleated cell counts were drawn from the amplification of reference gene primers. TCRdb's copy holds only in-frame clones and misses some; the assay was immunoSEQ multiplex PCR. V and J calls and clone size are as listed in that table; D and trimming were resolved from the DNA. The table has about 310,000 clones, around nine tenths seen once. The CDR3 contains 16 residues. V lost 5 bases and J 2 bases, leaving 14 bases between the germline ends. Germline V gene data show CDR1 as SGHRS and CDR2 as YFSETQ. What was sequenced was peripheral blood. This chain joins TRBV5-1 and TRBJ2-6; no clear D. The sequence derives from a man aged 45-65 years with active or convalescent COVID-19. CDR3 region: CASRIDIQPGANVLTF. The CDR3 DNA follows: TGCGCCAGCAGAATAGACATACAGCCTGGGGCCAACGTCCTGACTTTC.